The TCR beta chain described here comes from a study of T cells expressing NK-cell markers. TCRdb reprocessed the 5' RACE reads; each CDR3 protein has one entry and no DNA is given. The specimen's table records about 190,000 distinct CDR3 sequences. The CDR3 consists of 14 residues. Germline V gene lookup returns CDR1 SGDLS and CDR2 YYNGEE. Study-level findings and limits: Similarly, these clonotypes led the CD3+CD56-NKG2C+ fraction as well in a few donors.

To note about this clonotype: Antigen specificity is unknown.

The rearrangement uses TRBV9 and TRBJ1-2; the D gene TCRdb calls, TRBD1, cannot be checked with no DNA. The source of this sequence is a man aged 18-75 years in good health. Sample: blood T cells: a sorted CD56 or NKG2C T cell subset, CD4+ or CD8+ T cells, or bulk PBMC T cells (not recorded which). The CDR3 reads CASSGITGFYGYTF.